This T cell receptor beta chain was sequenced in a study of blood T cells in healthy people across ages. Overall study findings and caveats: Per million T cells, TCR beta diversity dropped about linearly as age rose.

It was with a sample-barcoded 5' primer and a J-beta primer mix that a second PCR of about 6 to 12 cycles was run. MiXCR, run by TCRdb on the 5' RACE reads, gives a single entry per CDR3 protein. The table shows about a million distinct CDR3 sequences, with 48% occurring only once. The CDR3 totals 18 residues. With V trimmed by 1 base and J by 0 bases, 7 bases remained unmatched. The germline gives CDR1 LGHNA, CDR2 YSLEER. On this clonotype itself: The antigen is undetermined.

Samples had at least 7 million PBMCs isolated from them. The sequencing sample was made of blood. The genes are TRBV4-3 and TRBJ2-3, with 10 bases aligning to TRBD2. The source is a young man in good health. CDR3 amino acids: CASSQGRAGGFSTDTQYF. DNA of the CDR3: TGCGCCAGCAGCCAAGGACGAGCGGGGGGGTTTAGCACAGATACGCAGTATTTT.